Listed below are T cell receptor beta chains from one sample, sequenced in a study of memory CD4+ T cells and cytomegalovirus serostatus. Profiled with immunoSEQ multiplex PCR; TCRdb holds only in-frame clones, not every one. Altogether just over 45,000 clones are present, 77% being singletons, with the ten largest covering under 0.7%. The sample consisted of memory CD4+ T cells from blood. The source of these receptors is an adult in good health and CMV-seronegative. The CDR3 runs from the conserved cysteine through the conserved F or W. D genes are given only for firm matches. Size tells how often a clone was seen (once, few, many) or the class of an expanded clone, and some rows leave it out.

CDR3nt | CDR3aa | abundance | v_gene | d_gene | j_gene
TGTGCCAGCAGCTCCACTAGCGGTGCGGATACGCAGTATTTT | CASSSTSGADTQYF | . | TRBV7-7 | TRBD2 | TRBJ2-3
TGTGCCAGCAGCGTACAGGGGGCAGGCGAGCAGTACTTC | CASSVQGAGEQYF | . | TRBV7-6 | TRBD1 | TRBJ2-7
TGTGCCAGCAGTCCCCATACTCAGGACAGGGCCGAGGGGTATCAGCCCCAGCATTTT | CASSPHTQDRAEGYQPQHF | . | TRBV6-7 | TRBD1 | TRBJ1-5
TGTGCCACGACAGGGCAGATTTACAATGAGCAGTTCTTC | CATTGQIYNEQFF | . | TRBV6-1 | TRBD1 | TRBJ2-1
TGTGCCACAGGGGACAGGGGGGACGGACCCGAGCAGTACTTC | CATGDRGDGPEQYF | . | TRBV6-1 | TRBD1 | TRBJ2-7
TGTGCCAGCAGCGGGGGCATCCAAGAGACCCAGTACTTC | CASSGGIQETQYF | . | TRBV2 | . | TRBJ2-5
TGTGCCTGGAGTCTACAAGCGAGTGAAGCTTTCTTT | CAWSLQASEAFF | . | TRBV30 | . | TRBJ1-1
TGTGCTAGTGGTTTGGCACGACTAGCGGGGGGACAAGAGACCCAGTACTTC | CASGLARLAGGQETQYF | few | TRBV12-5 | TRBD2 | TRBJ2-5
TGTGCCTTGGGGGCAGGGGGTAACTATGGCTACACCTTC | CALGAGGNYGYTF | . | TRBV30 | TRBD1 | TRBJ1-2
TGTGCCAGCAGCGTAGAACCCGGGACACTGAAGGGCGGGGAGCTGTTTTTT | CASSVEPGTLKGGELFF | . | TRBV9 | . | TRBJ2-2
TGCGCCAGCAGTTTGGAACTCGGGACTTACACAGATACGCAGTATTTT | CASSLELGTYTDTQYF | . | TRBV5-1 | . | TRBJ2-3
TGTGCCAGCAGCTTGACCCACGGAGAAAAACTGTTTTTT | CASSLTHGEKLFF | once | TRBV27 | . | TRBJ1-4
TGTGCCATCAGTGACGGGCCAGGGGTAGAGACCCAGTACTTC | CAISDGPGVETQYF | . | TRBV10-3 | . | TRBJ2-5
TGTGCCATCGGTCCTAGCGGTTCCTACAATGAGCAGTTCTTC | CAIGPSGSYNEQFF | medium-sized | TRBV10-3 | TRBD2 | TRBJ2-1
TGCAGCGTTGAGGGGGGGACAGACTCCCGAGAGACCCAGTACTTC | CSVEGGTDSRETQYF | . | TRBV29-1 | . | TRBJ2-5
TGCAGCGTTGAAGGGGGACGTGGGAACACTGAAGCTTTCTTT | CSVEGGRGNTEAFF | . | TRBV29-1 | . | TRBJ1-1
TGTGCCAGCAGCAGCCAGGACAGGGTGACAGATACGCAGTATTTT | CASSSQDRVTDTQYF | . | TRBV27 | TRBD1 | TRBJ2-3
TGCGCCAGCAGCCGGGTGGACAGGGGTACTGAAGCTTTCTTT | CASSRVDRGTEAFF | many | TRBV5-1 | TRBD1 | TRBJ1-1
TGTGCCAGCAGCTTAGATCCCGGGAGCGGGCAGTTCTTC | CASSLDPGSGQFF | . | TRBV11-3 | . | TRBJ2-1
TGTGCCAGCAGCTTTGCGGGGGGGGCCAGAGAGACCCAGTACTTC | CASSFAGGARETQYF | few | TRBV5-4 | TRBD2 | TRBJ2-5
TGTGCCAGCAGCACCCGGGACAGGGGGAACGGGGAGCTGTTTTTT | CASSTRDRGNGELFF | . | TRBV9 | TRBD1 | TRBJ2-2
TGTGCCAGCAGTGCCGGGACAGGGGGTTATCGAGTGACCTACGAGCAGTACTTC | CASSAGTGGYRVTYEQYF | medium-sized | TRBV2 | TRBD1 | TRBJ2-7
TGTGCCAGCAGTCTAGAGGGTAGGACAGGGGGCCCTGGCTACACCTTC | CASSLEGRTGGPGYTF | medium-sized | TRBV7-6 | TRBD1 | TRBJ1-2
TGTGCCAGCAGTATTACGCCGGGGGATGGCTATGGCTACACCTTC | CASSITPGDGYGYTF | few | TRBV9 | . | TRBJ1-2
TGCGCCAGCAGCCGGGACAGGGTAAACTATGGCTACACCTTC | CASSRDRVNYGYTF | once | TRBV4-3 | TRBD1 | TRBJ1-2
TGTGCCAGCAGCTTTTCCAACTATGGCTACACCTTC | CASSFSNYGYTF | few | TRBV11-2 | . | TRBJ1-2
TGTGCCAGCAGCTTTCCAGGGGGCTATGGCTACACCTTC | CASSFPGGYGYTF | few | TRBV11-1 | TRBD1 | TRBJ1-2
TGTGCCAGCAGCTTGGGCCAGGCCGGAGCTGGCTACACCTTC | CASSLGQAGAGYTF | . | TRBV5-4 | . | TRBJ1-2
TGTGCCATCAGCGGGGTGGGGGGCCCGTCCTCCTACGAGCAGTACTTC | CAISGVGGPSSYEQYF | . | TRBV10-3 | . | TRBJ2-7
TGTGCCAGCAGCCCGGGTGGGGGTATGGCTGAAGCTTTCTTT | CASSPGGGMAEAFF | . | TRBV5-6 | . | TRBJ1-1
TGTGCCAGCAGCGTAGGAGCAGGGGTGGACACTGAAGCTTTCTTT | CASSVGAGVDTEAFF | . | TRBV9 | . | TRBJ1-1
TGTGCTAGCAGCCAAAACATAAACCAAGAGACCCAGTACTTC | CASSQNINQETQYF | . | TRBV7-7 | . | TRBJ2-5
TGTGCCAGCAGTTACCCGGACTGTAGCTCCTACGAGCAGTACTTC | CASSYPDCSSYEQYF | . | TRBV6-5 | . | TRBJ2-7
TGTGCCAGCAGCTTGGACCGGGACAGCAACAATGAAAAACTGTTTTTT | CASSLDRDSNNEKLFF | once | TRBV5-4 | TRBD1 | TRBJ1-4
TGTGCCAGCAGCTTACCGACGAAGAACACTGAAGCTTTCTTT | CASSLPTKNTEAFF | . | TRBV7-2 | . | TRBJ1-1
TGTGCCAGCAGCTTTACGGGTTCCTACGAGCAGTACTTC | CASSFTGSYEQYF | . | TRBV7-2 | . | TRBJ2-7
TGTGCCAACGCCTGGGGACAGGGTGGCTACGAGCAGTACTTC | CANAWGQGGYEQYF | . | TRBV21-1 | . | TRBJ2-7
TGCAGCGGACAGGAGCAGAACACTGAAGCTTTCTTT | CSGQEQNTEAFF | few | TRBV29-1 | . | TRBJ1-1
TGTGCCAGCAGTTTAGGTTTGGGGGATGGCTACACCTTC | CASSLGLGDGYTF | . | TRBV28 | . | TRBJ1-2
TGCGGATTGTGGGGGAACACTGAAGCTTTCTTT | CGLWGNTEAFF | . | TRBV20-1 | . | TRBJ1-1
TGCGCCAGCAGCCAAGACCTTAACTATGGCTACACCTTC | CASSQDLNYGYTF | few | TRBV4-3 | . | TRBJ1-2
TGTGCCAGTAGTATTCTCGTCGGGGGAAGCAATCAGCCCCAGCATTTT | CASSILVGGSNQPQHF | few | TRBV19 | . | TRBJ1-5
TGTGCCAGCAGGAATCCGGGACAGGGAAACGAGCAGTACTTC | CASRNPGQGNEQYF | . | TRBV7-2 | TRBD1 | TRBJ2-7
TGTGCCAACACTCTAACCCGGGAGTCCGACGAGCAGTACTTC | CANTLTRESDEQYF | . | TRBV5-3 | . | TRBJ2-7
TGTGCCAGTAAGAGTGGATTCCCTTATAGCAATCAGCCCCAGCATTTT | CASKSGFPYSNQPQHF | . | TRBV19 | . | TRBJ1-5
TGCGCCAGCAGCCAGGCGTACAAAAACATTCAGTACTTC | CASSQAYKNIQYF | . | TRBV4-3 | . | TRBJ2-4
TGCAGCGCTGGGTTGCAAGGGGCCAACGTCCTGACTTTC | CSAGLQGANVLTF | . | TRBV29-1 | . | TRBJ2-6
TGTGCCAGCAGCTTAGATGACAGGGCAAGAGGGGAGCTGTTTTTT | CASSLDDRARGELFF | . | TRBV7-8 | TRBD1 | TRBJ2-2
TGTGCCAGCAGCTTAGAACTGCGGACAGAAGAAGCTTTCTTT | CASSLELRTEEAFF | . | TRBV7-8 | . | TRBJ1-1
TGTGCCAGCAGCTTAGTCGGGCAGACGAACACCGGGGAGCTGTTTTTT | CASSLVGQTNTGELFF | . | TRBV11-3 | . | TRBJ2-2
TGTGCCAGCAGCTTTGGGGACATCCCTTCACCCCTCCACTTT | CASSFGDIPSPLHF | few | TRBV7-9 | . | TRBJ1-6